This is a list of T cell receptor beta chains from one sample in a study of cytomegalovirus exposure and HLA in healthy donors. Assay: immunoSEQ multiplex PCR; the TCRdb copy retains only in-frame clones and omits some. The sample records around 190,000 clones, about three quarters being singletons. The sequenced sample was PBMCs. These receptors all come from a middle-aged man in good health and CMV-seronegative. The CDR3 runs from the conserved cysteine through the conserved F or W. A D gene is named only where the DNA matches it firmly. Expanded clones are given a class, and other clones once, few, many or no size at all.

v_gene: TRBV10-2; d_gene: TRBD2; j_gene: TRBJ2-2; abundance: .; CDR3nt: TGCGCCAGCGGTCGACTAGCGCGAAACACCGGGGAGCTGTTTTTT; CDR3aa: CASGRLARNTGELFF
v_gene: TRBV7-3; d_gene: .; j_gene: TRBJ2-1; abundance: .; CDR3nt: TGTGCCAGCAGCTTAATAGCGGAGGGCCCCTACAATGAGCAGTTCTTC; CDR3aa: CASSLIAEGPYNEQFF
v_gene: TRBV25-1; d_gene: .; j_gene: TRBJ2-5; abundance: once; CDR3nt: TGTGCCAGCAGTGTAGCCGGGGGACAAGAGACCCAGTACTTC; CDR3aa: CASSVAGGQETQYF
v_gene: TRBV7-6; d_gene: .; j_gene: TRBJ1-5; abundance: .; CDR3nt: TGTGCCAGCAGCTTAAAGGAGGGGAGCAATCAGCCCCAGCATTTT; CDR3aa: CASSLKEGSNQPQHF
v_gene: TRBV18; d_gene: .; j_gene: TRBJ2-3; abundance: .; CDR3nt: TGTGCCAGCTCACCACCGATAGGGGGCACAGATACGCAGTATTTT; CDR3aa: CASSPPIGGTDTQYF
v_gene: TRBV5-4; d_gene: .; j_gene: TRBJ2-5; abundance: .; CDR3nt: TGTGCCAGCAGCTTGGACAGGGAAGAGACCCAGTACTTC; CDR3aa: CASSLDREETQYF
v_gene: TRBV5-5; d_gene: TRBD1; j_gene: TRBJ1-1; abundance: .; CDR3nt: TGTGCCAGCAGCGATGGGACAGCAAGTTGGGCTGAAGCTTTCTTT; CDR3aa: CASSDGTASWAEAFF
v_gene: TRBV5-4; d_gene: TRBD2; j_gene: TRBJ2-1; abundance: .; CDR3nt: TGTGCCAGCAGCTTCGGAGCGGGGGGACACAATGAGCAGTTCTTC; CDR3aa: CASSFGAGGHNEQFF
v_gene: TRBV7-2; d_gene: TRBD2; j_gene: TRBJ2-1; abundance: .; CDR3nt: TGTGCCAGCAGCTTGCAGGGCGGGCGGGGGGACAATGAGCAGTTCTTC; CDR3aa: CASSLQGGRGDNEQFF
v_gene: TRBV23-1; d_gene: TRBD2; j_gene: TRBJ2-7; abundance: .; CDR3nt: TGCGCCAGCAGTCATTCGGGAGGAATGATCTACGAGCAGTACTTC; CDR3aa: CASSHSGGMIYEQYF
v_gene: TRBV7-9; d_gene: TRBD2; j_gene: TRBJ2-7; abundance: .; CDR3nt: TGTGCCAGCAGCTTAGCGTTGCTGGCGGGGGGGACGGGCGAGCAGTACTTC; CDR3aa: CASSLALLAGGTGEQYF
v_gene: TRBV7-9; d_gene: TRBD1; j_gene: TRBJ2-3; abundance: once; CDR3nt: TGTGCCAGCAGCTTAGCCGGGAACAGGGGGAGAGGTACGCAGTATTTT; CDR3aa: CASSLAGNRGRGTQYF
v_gene: TRBV10-3; d_gene: .; j_gene: TRBJ1-1; abundance: .; CDR3nt: TGTGCCATCAGTGAGTCCACCCGGGATACCACTGAAGCTTTCTTT; CDR3aa: CAISESTRDTTEAFF
v_gene: TRBV7-6; d_gene: .; j_gene: TRBJ1-4; abundance: few; CDR3nt: TGTGCCAGCAGCTTAGGACTGCTCCGGGAAGAAAAACTGTTTTTT; CDR3aa: CASSLGLLREEKLFF
v_gene: TRBV5-1; d_gene: TRBD2; j_gene: TRBJ2-7; abundance: .; CDR3nt: TGCGCCAGCAGCCAGCGCGCGGGGGGCGAGCAGTACTTC; CDR3aa: CASSQRAGGEQYF
v_gene: TRBV5-8; d_gene: .; j_gene: TRBJ2-7; abundance: .; CDR3nt: TGTGCCAGCAGCCAACTGACAGTCCTTACGTACGAGCAGTACTTC; CDR3aa: CASSQLTVLTYEQYF
v_gene: TRBV7-9; d_gene: .; j_gene: TRBJ2-7; abundance: .; CDR3nt: TGTTCCAGCAGCCCCAAGGGGATTGGGCAGTACTTC; CDR3aa: CSSSPKGIGQYF
v_gene: TRBV7-3; d_gene: TRBD2; j_gene: TRBJ2-5; abundance: .; CDR3nt: TGTGCCAGCAGCTCCGGGGGGAGGGGAGAGACCCAGTACTTC; CDR3aa: CASSSGGRGETQYF
v_gene: TRBV14; d_gene: .; j_gene: TRBJ2-3; abundance: .; CDR3nt: TGTGCCAGCAGCCAAACGAGACAGGCCGGCGATACGCAGTATTTT; CDR3aa: CASSQTRQAGDTQYF
v_gene: TRBV6-5; d_gene: TRBD2; j_gene: TRBJ2-7; abundance: .; CDR3nt: TGTGCCAGCAGCAGGACTAGCGGGGGGGTTTACGAGCAGTACTTC; CDR3aa: CASSRTSGGVYEQYF
v_gene: TRBV6-6; d_gene: TRBD1; j_gene: TRBJ2-1; abundance: .; CDR3nt: TGTGCCAGCAGCCCGGACAGGGTAGTCTACAATGAGCAGTTCTTC; CDR3aa: CASSPDRVVYNEQFF
v_gene: TRBV5-1; d_gene: TRBD2; j_gene: TRBJ2-2; abundance: .; CDR3nt: TGCGCCAGCAGCTTCGCCGGGACTAGCGGGGGTTTCGCGAACACCGGGGAGCTGTTTTTT; CDR3aa: CASSFAGTSGGFANTGELFF
v_gene: TRBV7-2; d_gene: .; j_gene: TRBJ1-4; abundance: .; CDR3nt: TGTGCCAGCACTCCAAGTAGGGGAGGTGAAAAACTGTTTTTT; CDR3aa: CASTPSRGGEKLFF
v_gene: TRBV30; d_gene: TRBD2; j_gene: TRBJ2-7; abundance: .; CDR3nt: TGTGCCTGGGGCGAGGCGGGAGGGGACGAGCAGTACTTC; CDR3aa: CAWGEAGGDEQYF
v_gene: TRBV6-5; d_gene: .; j_gene: TRBJ1-4; abundance: .; CDR3nt: TGTGCCAGCAGTTACCTTTTAGGGGCCACTAATGAAAAACTGTTTTTT; CDR3aa: CASSYLLGATNEKLFF
v_gene: TRBV4-1; d_gene: TRBD1; j_gene: TRBJ1-5; abundance: .; CDR3nt: TGCGCCAGCAGCCTCGGGACAGGGGGCTGGGAGCCCCAGCATTTT; CDR3aa: CASSLGTGGWEPQHF
v_gene: TRBV4-1; d_gene: TRBD2; j_gene: TRBJ2-1; abundance: once; CDR3nt: TGCGCCAGCAGCCGGACTAGCGGGGGCTATGAGCAGTTCTTC; CDR3aa: CASSRTSGGYEQFF
v_gene: TRBV29-1; d_gene: TRBD2; j_gene: TRBJ2-4; abundance: few; CDR3nt: TGCAGCGTCTCTGCGGGGGGTGTCGAAAACATTCAGTACTTC; CDR3aa: CSVSAGGVENIQYF
v_gene: TRBV7-8; d_gene: .; j_gene: TRBJ1-5; abundance: .; CDR3nt: TGTGCCAGCAGCTTACAGGAAAATAGCAATCAGCCCCAGCATTTT; CDR3aa: CASSLQENSNQPQHF
v_gene: TRBV29-1; d_gene: .; j_gene: TRBJ1-5; abundance: .; CDR3nt: TGCAGCGTTGGGGAATTGGGGCTGGGCAATCAGCCCCAGCATTTT; CDR3aa: CSVGELGLGNQPQHF
v_gene: TRBV7-2; d_gene: TRBD2; j_gene: TRBJ2-2; abundance: once; CDR3nt: TGTGCCAGCAGCTTCACTAGCGGTGGCACCGGGGAGCTGTTTTTT; CDR3aa: CASSFTSGGTGELFF
v_gene: TRBV10-2; d_gene: .; j_gene: TRBJ1-2; abundance: .; CDR3nt: TGCGCCAGCAGTGAGTCCAGGGATTCCATCTATGGCTACACCTTC; CDR3aa: CASSESRDSIYGYTF
v_gene: TRBV23-1; d_gene: .; j_gene: TRBJ2-3; abundance: few; CDR3nt: TGCGCCAGCAGCAGCCGGGATGGGGGCACAGATACGCAGTATTTT; CDR3aa: CASSSRDGGTDTQYF
v_gene: TRBV2; d_gene: .; j_gene: TRBJ1-4; abundance: .; CDR3nt: TGTGCCAGCACCCCGGGAGACTCTAATGAAAAACTGTTTTTT; CDR3aa: CASTPGDSNEKLFF
v_gene: TRBV4-3; d_gene: .; j_gene: TRBJ2-7; abundance: .; CDR3nt: TGCGCCAGCAGCCAAGACCTCGGGAACTCCTACGAGCAGTACTTC; CDR3aa: CASSQDLGNSYEQYF
v_gene: TRBV19; d_gene: .; j_gene: TRBJ1-2; abundance: .; CDR3nt: TGTGCCAGTAGTATAGATGCAGCAGGGATCTATGGCTACACCTTC; CDR3aa: CASSIDAAGIYGYTF
v_gene: TRBV5-1; d_gene: .; j_gene: TRBJ2-2; abundance: .; CDR3nt: TGCGCCAGCAGCATCACAGGGAGGAACACCGGGGAGCTGTTTTTT; CDR3aa: CASSITGRNTGELFF
v_gene: TRBV7-9; d_gene: .; j_gene: TRBJ2-1; abundance: .; CDR3nt: TGTGCCAGCAGCTTTCTGGCTGACTCCTACAATGAGCAGTTCTTC; CDR3aa: CASSFLADSYNEQFF
v_gene: TRBV7-2; d_gene: TRBD1; j_gene: TRBJ1-2; abundance: .; CDR3nt: TGTGCCAGCAGCTTAGGCACAGGGGGGTACGGCTACACCTTC; CDR3aa: CASSLGTGGYGYTF
v_gene: TRBV6-1; d_gene: TRBD1; j_gene: TRBJ2-4; abundance: .; CDR3nt: TGTGCCAGCAGTACGGACAGGGGGCGGAACATTCAGTACTTC; CDR3aa: CASSTDRGRNIQYF
v_gene: TRBV29-1; d_gene: .; j_gene: TRBJ2-7; abundance: .; CDR3nt: TGCAGCGTTGGCTCCCGGGGATACGAGCAGTACTTC; CDR3aa: CSVGSRGYEQYF
v_gene: TRBV14; d_gene: .; j_gene: TRBJ1-1; abundance: .; CDR3nt: TGTGCCAGCAGCCAAGATCGCGGCACTGAAGCTTTCTTT; CDR3aa: CASSQDRGTEAFF
v_gene: TRBV7-2; d_gene: .; j_gene: TRBJ1-4; abundance: .; CDR3nt: TGTGCCAGCAGCTTGGTTAGCGGAGTTGAAAAACTGTTTTTT; CDR3aa: CASSLVSGVEKLFF
v_gene: TRBV5-8; d_gene: TRBD1; j_gene: TRBJ2-7; abundance: .; CDR3nt: TGTGCCAGCAGCTTGGCTTGGACAGGGGAATACGAGCAGTACTTC; CDR3aa: CASSLAWTGEYEQYF
v_gene: TRBV30; d_gene: .; j_gene: TRBJ2-5; abundance: .; CDR3nt: TGTGCCTGGAGTGTACGCGGGATCGAAGAGACCCAGTACTTC; CDR3aa: CAWSVRGIEETQYF
v_gene: TRBV4-3; d_gene: TRBD2; j_gene: TRBJ2-3; abundance: .; CDR3nt: TGCGCCAGCAGCCAGTCGGGGGGTAGGACGCAGTATTTT; CDR3aa: CASSQSGGRTQYF
v_gene: TRBV7-2; d_gene: TRBD2; j_gene: TRBJ2-1; abundance: once; CDR3nt: TGTGCCAGCAGCTTAAACAGCGGGGGACCCCCGGTCTTC; CDR3aa: CASSLNSGGPPVF
v_gene: TRBV7-2; d_gene: TRBD1; j_gene: TRBJ2-5; abundance: .; CDR3nt: TGTGCCAGCAGCACCGGGACAGGGGGCGCGGGAGAGACCCAGTACTTC; CDR3aa: CASSTGTGGAGETQYF
v_gene: TRBV6-5; d_gene: .; j_gene: TRBJ1-1; abundance: .; CDR3nt: TGTGCCAGCAGTAGGCGGGACACTGAAGCTTTCTTT; CDR3aa: CASSRRDTEAFF
v_gene: TRBV18; d_gene: .; j_gene: TRBJ1-2; abundance: .; CDR3nt: TGTGCCAGCTCACCTGCCGGGATAAAGGGCTACACCTTC; CDR3aa: CASSPAGIKGYTF
v_gene: TRBV5-6; d_gene: .; j_gene: TRBJ2-4; abundance: .; CDR3nt: TGTGCCAGCAGCTTCTTAACCAAAAACATTCAGTACTTC; CDR3aa: CASSFLTKNIQYF
v_gene: TRBV7-2; d_gene: .; j_gene: TRBJ2-1; abundance: .; CDR3nt: TGTGCCAGCAGCCTAACCGGGACTTGGAATGAGCAGTTCTTC; CDR3aa: CASSLTGTWNEQFF
v_gene: TRBV19; d_gene: .; j_gene: TRBJ2-7; abundance: .; CDR3nt: TGTGCCAGTAGTACACAGGGCCACGAGCAGTACTTC; CDR3aa: CASSTQGHEQYF
v_gene: TRBV6-5; d_gene: .; j_gene: TRBJ2-1; abundance: .; CDR3nt: TGTGCCAGCTTCGGGGGAATCAACAATGAGCAGTTCTTC; CDR3aa: CASFGGINNEQFF
v_gene: TRBV30; d_gene: TRBD2; j_gene: TRBJ2-7; abundance: .; CDR3nt: TGTGCCTGGAAAGGCTCTGACGGGAGGGCCGACTACGAGCAGTACTTC; CDR3aa: CAWKGSDGRADYEQYF